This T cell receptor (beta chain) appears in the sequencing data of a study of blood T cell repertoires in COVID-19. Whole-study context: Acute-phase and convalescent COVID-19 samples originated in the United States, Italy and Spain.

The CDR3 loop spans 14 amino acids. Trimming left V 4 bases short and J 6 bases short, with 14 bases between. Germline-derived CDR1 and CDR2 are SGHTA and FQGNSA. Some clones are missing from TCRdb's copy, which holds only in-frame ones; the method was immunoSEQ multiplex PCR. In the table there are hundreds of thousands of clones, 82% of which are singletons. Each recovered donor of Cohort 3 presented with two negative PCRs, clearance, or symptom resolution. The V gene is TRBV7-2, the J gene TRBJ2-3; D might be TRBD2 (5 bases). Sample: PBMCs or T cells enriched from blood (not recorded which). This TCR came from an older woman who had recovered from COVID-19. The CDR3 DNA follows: TGTGCCAGCAGCTACGGACTGCGTGGGGATACGCAGTATTTT. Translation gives CASSYGLRGDTQYF. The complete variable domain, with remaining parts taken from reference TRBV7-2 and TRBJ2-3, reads GAGVSQSPSNKVTEKGKDVELRCDPISGHTALYWYRQSLGQGLEFLIYFQGNSAPDKSGLPSDRFSAERTGGSVSTLTIQRTQQEDSAVYLCASSYGLRGDTQYFGPGTRLTVL.